This entry features one T cell receptor beta chain sequence. Its specificity is unknown. TCRdb's copy holds only in-frame clones and misses some; the assay was immunoSEQ multiplex PCR. The sample records roughly 350,000 clones, 70% to 90% being singletons. The data stem from a study of cytomegalovirus exposure and HLA in healthy donors. Study outcomes and limitations: It was reportedly the case that the classifier diagnosed cytomegalovirus status with high specificity and sensitivity. That first-cohort TCR clusters tended to co-occur in the 95 to 150 validation repertoires was found in a later analysis. A few of the chains that were CMV-associated were confirmed in vitro to be specific for CMV antigens.

This TCR came from a woman aged 18-30 years in good health and CMV-seronegative. The sequencing sample was made of PBMCs.

The CDR3: CASSYSRRETQYF. The DNA for the CDR3 is TGTGCCAGCAGTTACTCGCGGCGGGAGACCCAGTACTTC. The rearrangement links TRBV6-5 to TRBJ2-5, with D hard to call. Per the germline V gene, CDR1 is MNHEY and CDR2 is SVGAGI. The CDR3 loop spans 13 amino acids. V shed 0 bases and J shed 5 bases, with 7 bases lying between them.